This T cell receptor beta chain originates from a study of immune characterization of retroperitoneal liposarcoma (dated by TCRdb to between 2019 and 2020). Library prep was done by PCR. Instrument used: NextSeq 500. Clones were called with MiXCR by TCRdb after fastp trimmed the public reads at Q25, and only in-frame beta chains were retained. For every CDR3 protein sequence, its rows merge into one entry that carries the most common genes and DNA. The sample table holds under 2,500 distinct CDR3 sequences, of which around 44% were seen once. Roughly 40% of the sample lies in the top ten. From the germline V gene, CDR1 is KGHDR and CDR2 is SFDVKD. V is pared back by 10 bases and J by 3 bases, with 13 bases lying between the germline termini. The CDR3 sequence holds 13 residues, the cysteine and phenylalanine included. Just the 39-base CDR3 DNA is kept, in frame starting at base 1. In this sample, this clonotype turned up once. It lacks a known antigen. Base qualities are not at hand, and no much larger clone is one base apart. Weak support is all one read offers.

The chain was built from TRBV24-1 and TRBJ2-3; tentative D gene TRBD1, with 5 bases matching. The TCR originated in a male donor with retroperitoneal liposarcoma. Sequenced: tumor tissue. The CDR3 region: CATGLSGTDTQYF. The sequenced DNA: TGTGCCACAGGGCTGTCAGGGACAGATACGCAGTATTTT.